The following is a T cell receptor (beta chain) sequence with its context. This sample stems from a study of blood T cell repertoires in COVID-19. The V gene's germline CDR1 is SGHTA and CDR2 FQGTGA. The V and J ends lost 5 bases and 5 bases respectively, with 24 bases between them. The CDR3 has 18 residues. Generated by immunoSEQ multiplex PCR, the TCRdb table keeps only in-frame clones and is missing some. Among more than 110,000 clones listed, about three quarters were seen once. The TCR sequence derives from an elderly woman with active or convalescent COVID-19. Sample: peripheral blood. This chain uses TRBV7-3 with TRBJ1-4; tentative D call: TRBD1 (6 bases). The CDR3 region has the DNA TGTGCCAGCAGCCCCACTACGACGGGTGGGGGCATCAATGAAAAACTGTTTTTT. Translated: CASSPTTTGGGINEKLFF.